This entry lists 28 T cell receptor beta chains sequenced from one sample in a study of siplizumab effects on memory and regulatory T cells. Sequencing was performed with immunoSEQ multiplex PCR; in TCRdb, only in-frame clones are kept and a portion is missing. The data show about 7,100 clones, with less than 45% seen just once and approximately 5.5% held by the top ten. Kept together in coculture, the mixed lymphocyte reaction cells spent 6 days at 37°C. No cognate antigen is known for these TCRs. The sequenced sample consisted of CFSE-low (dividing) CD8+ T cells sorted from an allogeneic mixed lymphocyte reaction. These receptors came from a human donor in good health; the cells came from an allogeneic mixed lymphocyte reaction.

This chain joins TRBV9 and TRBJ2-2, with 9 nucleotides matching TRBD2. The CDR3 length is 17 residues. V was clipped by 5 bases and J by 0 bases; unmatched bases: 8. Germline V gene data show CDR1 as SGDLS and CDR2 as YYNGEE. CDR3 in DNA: TGTGCCAGCAGTCCTAGACTAGCGGAAACGAACACCGGGGAGCTGTTTTTT. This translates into CASSPRLAETNTGELFF.

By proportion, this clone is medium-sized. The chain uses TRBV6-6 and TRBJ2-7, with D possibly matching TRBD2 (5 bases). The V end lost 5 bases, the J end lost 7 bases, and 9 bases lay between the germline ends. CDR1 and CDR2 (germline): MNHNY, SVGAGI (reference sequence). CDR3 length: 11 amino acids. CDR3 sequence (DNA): TGTGCCAGCAGTATCGGGGTAGAGCAGTACTTC. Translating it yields CASSIGVEQYF.

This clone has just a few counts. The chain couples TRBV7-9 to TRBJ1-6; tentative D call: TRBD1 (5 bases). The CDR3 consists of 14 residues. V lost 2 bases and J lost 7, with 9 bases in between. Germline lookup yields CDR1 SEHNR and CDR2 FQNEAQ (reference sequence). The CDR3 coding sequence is TGTGCCAGCAGCTTATGGGACGGAAATTCACCCCTCCACTTT. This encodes CASSLWDGNSPLHF.

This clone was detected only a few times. CDR3 loop: CASSYFPGSAQYF. The CDR3 bases are TGTGCCAGCAGTTACTTTCCCGGGAGTGCGCAGTATTTT. The J gene is TRBJ2-3, the V gene TRBV6-5; maybe TRBD2 (6 bases). V dropped 1 base and J dropped 10 bases, with 12 bases sitting between them. CDR3 length equals 13 residues. The V gene's germline CDR1 is MNHEY and CDR2 SVGAGI.

DNA for the CDR3: TGCGCCAGCAGCCAAGGGGACAGGGGCGTAATGGCTTTCTTT. Translating gives CASSQGDRGVMAFF. The V gene is TRBV4-3, the J gene TRBJ1-1; 10 nucleotides line up with TRBD1. CDR1 is LGHNA and CDR2 is YSLEER in the germline V gene. The trim removed 1 base at V and 11 bases at J, leaving 7 bases unmatched. This CDR3 has 14 amino acids.

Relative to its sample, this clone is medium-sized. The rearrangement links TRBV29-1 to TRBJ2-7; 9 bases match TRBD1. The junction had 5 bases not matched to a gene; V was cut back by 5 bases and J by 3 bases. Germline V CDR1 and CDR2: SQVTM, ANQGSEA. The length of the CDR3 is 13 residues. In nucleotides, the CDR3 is TGCAGCGTTCAGGGGGGACAGGGCTACGAGCAGTACTTC. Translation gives CSVQGGQGYEQYF.

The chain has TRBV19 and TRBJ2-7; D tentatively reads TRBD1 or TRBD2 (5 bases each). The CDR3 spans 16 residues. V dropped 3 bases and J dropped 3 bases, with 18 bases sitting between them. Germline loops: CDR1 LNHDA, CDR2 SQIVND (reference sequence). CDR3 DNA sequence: TGTGCCAGTAGTATTCGTCTCTTCGGGGCGGTCTACGAGCAGTACTTC. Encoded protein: CASSIRLFGAVYEQYF.

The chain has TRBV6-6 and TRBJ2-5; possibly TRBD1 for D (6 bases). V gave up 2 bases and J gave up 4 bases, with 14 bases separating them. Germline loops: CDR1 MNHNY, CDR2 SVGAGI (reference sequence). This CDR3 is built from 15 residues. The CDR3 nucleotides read TGTGCCAGCAGTTACGAGGGGACAACACGAGAGACCCAGTACTTC. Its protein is CASSYEGTTRETQYF.

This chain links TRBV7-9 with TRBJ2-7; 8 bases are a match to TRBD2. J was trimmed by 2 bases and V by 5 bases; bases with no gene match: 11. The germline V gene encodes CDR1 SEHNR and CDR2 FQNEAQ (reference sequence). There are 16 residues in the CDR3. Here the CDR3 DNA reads TGTGCCAGCAGCCCCGTGCTGGCGGGAGGCCCCTACGAGCAGTACTTC. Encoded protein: CASSPVLAGGPYEQYF. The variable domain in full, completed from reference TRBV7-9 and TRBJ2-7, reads DTGVSQNPRHKITKRGQNVTFRCDPISEHNRLYWYRQTLGQGPEFLTYFQNEAQLEKSRLLSDRFSAERPKGSFSTLEIQRTEQGDSAMYLCASSPVLAGGPYEQYFGPGTRLTVT.

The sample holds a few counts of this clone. Here the CDR3 DNA reads TGTGCCTGGAGTTGGGGGGAGGGTCAGCCCCAGCATTTT. Protein: CAWSWGEGQPQHF. The chain is built from TRBV30 and TRBJ1-5; D may be TRBD1 (5 bases). Trimming cost V 2 bases and J 6 bases, with 11 bases left between them. This CDR3 is 13 amino acids long. In germline, CDR1 is GTSNPN, CDR2 SVGIG (reference sequence).

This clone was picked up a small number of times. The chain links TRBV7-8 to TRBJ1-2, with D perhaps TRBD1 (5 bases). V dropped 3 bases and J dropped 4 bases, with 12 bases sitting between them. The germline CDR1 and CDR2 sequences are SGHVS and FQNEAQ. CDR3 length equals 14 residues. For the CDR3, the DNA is TGTGCCAGCAGCTTCTCAAGAGACAGCTATGGCTACACCTTC. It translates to CASSFSRDSYGYTF. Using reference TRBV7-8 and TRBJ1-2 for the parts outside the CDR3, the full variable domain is GAGVSQSPRYKVAKRGQDVALRCDPISGHVSLFWYQQALGQGPEFLTYFQNEAQLDKSGLPSDRFFAERPEGSVSTLKIQRTQQEDSAVYLCASSFSRDSYGYTFGSGTRLTVV.

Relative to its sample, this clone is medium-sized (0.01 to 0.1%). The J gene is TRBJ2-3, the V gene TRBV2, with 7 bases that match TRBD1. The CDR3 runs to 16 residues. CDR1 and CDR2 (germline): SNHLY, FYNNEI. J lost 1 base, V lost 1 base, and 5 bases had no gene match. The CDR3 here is CASSEGQGKGTDTQYF. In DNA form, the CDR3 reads TGTGCCAGCAGTGAAGGACAGGGAAAGGGCACAGATACGCAGTATTTT.

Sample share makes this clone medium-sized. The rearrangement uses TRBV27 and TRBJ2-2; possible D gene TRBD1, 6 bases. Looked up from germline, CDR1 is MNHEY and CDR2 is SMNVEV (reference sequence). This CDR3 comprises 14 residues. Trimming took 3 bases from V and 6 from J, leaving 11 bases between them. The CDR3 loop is CASSLGAAAGELFF. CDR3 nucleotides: TGTGCCAGCAGTTTGGGGGCTGCGGCCGGGGAGCTGTTTTTT.

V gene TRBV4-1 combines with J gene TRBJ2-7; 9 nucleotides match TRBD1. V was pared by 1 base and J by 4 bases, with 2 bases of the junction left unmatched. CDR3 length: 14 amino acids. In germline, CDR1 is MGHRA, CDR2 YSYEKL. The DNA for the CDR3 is TGCGCCAGCAGCCAAGGGACAGGGGTGTACGAGCAGTACTTC. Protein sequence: CASSQGTGVYEQYF.

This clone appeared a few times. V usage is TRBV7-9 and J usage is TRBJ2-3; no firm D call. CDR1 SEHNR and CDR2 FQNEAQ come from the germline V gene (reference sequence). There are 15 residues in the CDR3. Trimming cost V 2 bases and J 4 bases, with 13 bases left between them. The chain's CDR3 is CASSLLRVSSDTQYF. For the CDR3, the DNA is TGTGCCAGCAGCTTATTACGAGTATCATCAGATACGCAGTATTTT. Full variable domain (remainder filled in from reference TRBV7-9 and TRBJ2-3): DTGVSQNPRHKITKRGQNVTFRCDPISEHNRLYWYRQTLGQGPEFLTYFQNEAQLEKSRLLSDRFSAERPKGSFSTLEIQRTEQGDSAMYLCASSLLRVSSDTQYFGPGTRLTVL.

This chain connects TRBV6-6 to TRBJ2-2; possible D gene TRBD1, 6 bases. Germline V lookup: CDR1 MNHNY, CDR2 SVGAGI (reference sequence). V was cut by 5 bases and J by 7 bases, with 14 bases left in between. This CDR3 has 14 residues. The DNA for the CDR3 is TGTGCCAGCAGTGCCAACAGGGTTCACGGGGAGCTGTTTTTT. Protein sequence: CASSANRVHGELFF.

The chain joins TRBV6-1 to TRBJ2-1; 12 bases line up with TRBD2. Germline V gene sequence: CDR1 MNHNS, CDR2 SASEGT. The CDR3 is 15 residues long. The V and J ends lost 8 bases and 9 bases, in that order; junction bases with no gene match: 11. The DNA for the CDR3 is TGTGCCAGCGCCCTACCGGGACTAGCGGGTCTTGAGCAGTTCTTC. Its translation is CASALPGLAGLEQFF.

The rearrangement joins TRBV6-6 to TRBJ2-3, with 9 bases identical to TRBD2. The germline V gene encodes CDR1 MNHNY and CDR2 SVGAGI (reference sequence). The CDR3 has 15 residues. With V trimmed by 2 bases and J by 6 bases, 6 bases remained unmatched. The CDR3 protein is CASSYGTSIRDTQYF. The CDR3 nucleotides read TGTGCCAGCAGTTACGGGACTAGCATTCGGGATACGCAGTATTTT.

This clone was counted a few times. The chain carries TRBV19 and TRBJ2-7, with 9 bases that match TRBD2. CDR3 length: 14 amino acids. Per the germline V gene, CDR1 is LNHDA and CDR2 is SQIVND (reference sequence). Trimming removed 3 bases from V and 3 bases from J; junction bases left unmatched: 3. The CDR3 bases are TGTGCCAGTAGTATGACTAGCGGAGTCTACGAGCAGTACTTC. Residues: CASSMTSGVYEQYF.

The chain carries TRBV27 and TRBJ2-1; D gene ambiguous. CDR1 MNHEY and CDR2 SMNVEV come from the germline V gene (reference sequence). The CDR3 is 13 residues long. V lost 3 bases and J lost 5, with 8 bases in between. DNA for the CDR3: TGTGCCAGCAGTTTGCATAGTAACAATGAGCAGTTCTTC. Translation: CASSLHSNNEQFF.

CDR3 in amino acids: CASSFGNNYGYTF. In DNA, the CDR3 is TGTGCCAGCAGCTTTGGGAATAACTATGGCTACACCTTC. The chain has TRBV7-9 and TRBJ1-2; D is unresolved. The V and J ends lost 3 bases and 1 base respectively, with 6 bases between them. There are 13 residues in the CDR3. Germline CDR1 reads SEHNR; CDR2 reads FQNEAQ (reference sequence).

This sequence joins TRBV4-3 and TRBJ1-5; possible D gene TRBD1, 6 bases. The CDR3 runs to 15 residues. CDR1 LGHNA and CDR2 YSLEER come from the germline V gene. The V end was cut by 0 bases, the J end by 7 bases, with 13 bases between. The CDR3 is CASSQDQGRGQPQHF. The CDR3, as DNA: TGCGCCAGCAGCCAAGATCAGGGCAGGGGACAGCCCCAGCATTTT.

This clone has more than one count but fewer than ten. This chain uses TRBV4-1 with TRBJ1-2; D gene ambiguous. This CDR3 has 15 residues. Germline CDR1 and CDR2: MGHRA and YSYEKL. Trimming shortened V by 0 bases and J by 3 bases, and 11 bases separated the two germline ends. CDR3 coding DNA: TGCGCCAGCAGCCAAGACGGACGCGTGGACTATGGCTACACCTTC. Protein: CASSQDGRVDYGYTF.

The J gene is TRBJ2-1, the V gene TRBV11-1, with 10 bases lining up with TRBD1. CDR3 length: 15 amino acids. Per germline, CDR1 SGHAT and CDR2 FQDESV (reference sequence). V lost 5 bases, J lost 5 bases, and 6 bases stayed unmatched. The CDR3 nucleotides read TGTGCCAGCAGCCACCCGGGACAGGGGAACAATGAGCAGTTCTTC. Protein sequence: CASSHPGQGNNEQFF.

The CDR3 loop is CASSQFITSGNTGELFF. The CDR3, as DNA: TGCGCCAGCAGCCAATTCATTACTAGCGGAAACACCGGGGAGCTGTTTTTT. This chain joins TRBV4-1 and TRBJ2-2; 8 positions match TRBD2. The CDR3 contains 17 residues. The germline gives CDR1 MGHRA, CDR2 YSYEKL. Unmatched junction bases numbered 7, after V lost 2 bases and J lost 2 bases.

In nucleotides, the CDR3 is TGCGCCAGCAGCCAAAGGACAGGGGACTCCTACGAGCAGTACTTC. It specifies CASSQRTGDSYEQYF. The rearrangement uses TRBV4-1 and TRBJ2-5, with 9 bases lining up with TRBD1. The J call is doubtful: the DNA matches TRBJ2-7 better. This CDR3 comprises 15 residues. Germline assignment: CDR1 MGHRA and CDR2 YSYEKL.

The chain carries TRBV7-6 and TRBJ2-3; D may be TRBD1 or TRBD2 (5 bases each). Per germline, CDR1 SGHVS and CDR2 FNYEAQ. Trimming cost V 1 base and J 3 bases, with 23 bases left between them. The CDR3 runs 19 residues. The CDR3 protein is CASSLEMGVMGPATDTQYF. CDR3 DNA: TGTGCCAGCAGCTTAGAGATGGGTGTAATGGGACCAGCGACAGATACGCAGTATTTT. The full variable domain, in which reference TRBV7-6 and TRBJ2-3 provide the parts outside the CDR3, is GAGVSQSPRYKVTKRGQDVALRCDPISGHVSLYWYRQALGQGPEFLTYFNYEAQQDKSGLPNDRFSAERPEGSISTLTIQRTEQRDSAMYRCASSLEMGVMGPATDTQYFGPGTRLTVL.

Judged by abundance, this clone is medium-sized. The CDR3 loop reads CASSLGLMGGNEQYF. Written as DNA, the CDR3 is TGTGCCAGCAGCTTAGGTCTTATGGGCGGGAACGAGCAGTACTTC. This chain joins TRBV7-2 and TRBJ2-7, with a weak D call TRBD2 (6 bases). The CDR3 has 15 residues. Germline-derived CDR1 and CDR2 are SGHTA and FQGNSA. Trimming stripped 1 base from V and 5 bases from J, with 15 bases between.